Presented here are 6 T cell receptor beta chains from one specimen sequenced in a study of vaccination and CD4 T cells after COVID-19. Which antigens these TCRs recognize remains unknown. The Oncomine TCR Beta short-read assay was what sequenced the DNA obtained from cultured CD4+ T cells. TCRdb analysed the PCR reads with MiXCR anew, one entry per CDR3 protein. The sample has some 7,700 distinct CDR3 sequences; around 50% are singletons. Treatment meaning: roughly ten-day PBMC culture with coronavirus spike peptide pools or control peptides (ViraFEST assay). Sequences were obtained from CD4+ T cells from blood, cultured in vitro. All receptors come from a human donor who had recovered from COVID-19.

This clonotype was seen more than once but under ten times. CDR3 nucleotides: TGTGCCAGCAGCCCCGGGACTAGCGGGCACACAGATACGCAGTATTTT. Amino acids: CASSPGTSGHTDTQYF. This chain links TRBV11-2 with TRBJ2-3; TRBD2 agrees at 12 bases. The ends lost 5 bases at V and 2 bases at J; junction bases unmatched: 5. The CDR3 totals 16 residues. Looked up from germline, CDR1 is SGHAT and CDR2 is FQNNGV.

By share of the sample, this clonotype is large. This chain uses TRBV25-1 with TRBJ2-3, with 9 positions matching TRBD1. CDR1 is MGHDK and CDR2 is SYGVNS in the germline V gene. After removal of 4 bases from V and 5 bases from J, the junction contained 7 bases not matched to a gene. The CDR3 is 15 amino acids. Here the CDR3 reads CASSVGTGSGDTQYF. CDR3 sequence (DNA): TGTGCCAGCAGTGTGGGGACAGGGAGTGGAGATACGCAGTATTTT.

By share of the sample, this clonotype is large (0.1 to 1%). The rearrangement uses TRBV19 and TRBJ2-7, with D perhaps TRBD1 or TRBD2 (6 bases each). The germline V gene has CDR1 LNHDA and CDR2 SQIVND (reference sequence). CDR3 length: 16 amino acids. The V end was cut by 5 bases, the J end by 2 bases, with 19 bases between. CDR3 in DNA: TGTGCCAGTAGTCGAGGGGGACTGCCTCTGACCTACGAGCAGTACTTC. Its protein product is CASSRGGLPLTYEQYF.

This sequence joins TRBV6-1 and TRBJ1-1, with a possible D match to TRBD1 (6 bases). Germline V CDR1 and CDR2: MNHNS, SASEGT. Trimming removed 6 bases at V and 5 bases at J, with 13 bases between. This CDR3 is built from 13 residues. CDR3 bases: TGTGCCAGCAGGCGACAAACAGGGACTGAAGCTTTCTTT. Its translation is CASRRQTGTEAFF.

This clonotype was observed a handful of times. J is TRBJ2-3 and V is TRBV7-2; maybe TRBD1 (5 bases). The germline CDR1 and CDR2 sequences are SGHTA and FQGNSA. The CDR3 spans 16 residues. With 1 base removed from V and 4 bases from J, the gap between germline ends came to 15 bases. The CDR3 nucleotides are TGTGCCAGCAGCTTAGGGGGCCCCCGGTCCCCAGATACGCAGTATTTT. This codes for CASSLGGPRSPDTQYF.

CDR3 region: CATSRGGSGNTIYF. The DNA for the CDR3 is TGTGCCACCTCAAGGGGGGGCTCTGGAAACACCATATATTTT. V gene TRBV6-1 combines with J gene TRBJ1-3; tentative D call: TRBD1 (6 bases). V was trimmed by 10 bases and J by 0 bases, leaving 13 bases between them. Germline V gene data show CDR1 as MNHNS and CDR2 as SASEGT. The CDR3 has 14 amino acids.